The 4 T cell receptor beta chains listed next were all sequenced from one sample in a study of T cells in localized non-small cell lung cancer. Only in-frame clones appear in the TCRdb table, and some are missing; sequencing was by immunoSEQ multiplex PCR. The repertoire holds 20,000 to 25,000 clones, with over 80% as singletons. This material consisted of PBMCs, taken before any cancer treatment. Receptor source: a man between 35 and 75 years old with stage II squamous cell lung carcinoma.

The chain carries TRBV7-9 and TRBJ1-1, with D possibly TRBD1 on 5 matching bases. CDR1 and CDR2 (germline): SEHNR, FQNEAQ (reference sequence). Trimming removed 5 bases from V and 2 bases from J, with 15 bases in between. CDR3 size: 15 residues. CDR3 sequence: CASSPNPGGNTEAFF. The CDR3 DNA follows: TGTGCCAGCAGCCCTAACCCGGGGGGTAACACTGAAGCTTTCTTT. Variable domain in full (rest from reference TRBV7-9 and TRBJ1-1): DTGVSQNPRHKITKRGQNVTFRCDPISEHNRLYWYRQTLGQGPEFLTYFQNEAQLEKSRLLSDRFSAERPKGSFSTLEIQRTEQGDSAMYLCASSPNPGGNTEAFFGQGTRLTVV.

The chain couples TRBV27 to TRBJ2-7, with 7 bases identical to TRBD2. CDR3 length: 15 amino acids. V lost 0 bases and J lost 5; bases outside the gene matches: 7. Germline V gives CDR1 MNHEY, CDR2 SMNVEV (reference sequence). CDR3 residues: CASSLSARGSNEQYF. Here the CDR3 DNA reads TGTGCCAGCAGTTTATCGGCGCGGGGGTCCAACGAGCAGTACTTC.

The V gene is TRBV28, the J gene TRBJ1-1; the D is unclear. Trimming shortened V by 2 bases and J by 4 bases, and 11 bases separated the two germline ends. The germline V gene has CDR1 MDHEN and CDR2 SYDVKM. The CDR3 is 14 amino acids. CDR3 nucleotides: TGTGCCAGCAGTTTAGGCCTTATGAGCACTGAAGCTTTCTTT. It is translated as CASSLGLMSTEAFF.

The J gene is TRBJ1-5, the V gene TRBV5-5; D is ambiguous. Per the germline V gene, CDR1 is SGHKS and CDR2 is YYEKEE (reference sequence). The CDR3 runs 15 residues. V shed 4 bases and J shed 2 bases, with 13 bases lying between them. This CDR3 reads CASSDSGAGNQPQHF. The CDR3 nucleotides read TGTGCCAGCAGCGACTCTGGAGCGGGCAATCAGCCCCAGCATTTT. Full variable domain (outside the CDR3, taken from reference TRBV5-5 and TRBJ1-5): DAGVTQSPTHLIKTRGQQVTLRCSPISGHKSVSWYQQVLGQGPQFIFQYYEKEERGRGNFPDRFSARQFPNYSSELNVNALLLGDSALYLCASSDSGAGNQPQHFGDGTRLSIL.